This TCR beta chain emerged from a study of T cells in Graves' hyperthyroidism and ophthalmopathy. Study-wide results and limits: The model anticipated ophthalmopathy a median around six months pre-onset.

Amplification of TCR beta CDR3 regions used RNA as the template. The HTBI primer set served for first-round RT-PCR of the TCR CDR3. TCRdb itself ran the multiplex PCR reads through MiXCR, one entry per CDR3 protein. The sample shows about 380,000 distinct CDR3 sequences, 11% to 15% of them seen only once. Using around 10 ml of fresh peripheral blood, PBMCs were prepared. Germline V gene sequence: CDR1 SEHNR, CDR2 FQNEAQ (reference sequence). J lost 5 bases, V lost 5 bases, and 11 bases had no gene match. CDR3 size: 16 residues. This clonotype was recorded many times. Its antigen is unidentified. The specimen was blood. This clonotype was sampled from a woman aged 55-75 years with Graves' hyperthyroidism. This rearrangement joins TRBV7-9 to TRBJ1-1; 10 nucleotides align to TRBD1. DNA for the CDR3: TGTGCCAGCAGCCCTGACCGTCGACAGGGGGCTACTGAAGCTTTCTTT. Protein: CASSPDRRQGATEAFF.